The sequence of this TCR beta chain was determined in a study of T cell repertoires in cytomegalovirus infection. The overall study: Recently identified HLA-C-restricted CMV epitopes were among the peptides used.

On this clonotype: Its antigen is undetermined.

The germline V gene encodes CDR1 SNHLY and CDR2 FYNNEI. This CDR3 spans 17 amino acids. V shed 4 bases and J 1 base; nucleotides not matched to a gene: 8. TCRdb fed the reads into MiXCR, producing one record per CDR3 protein. The repertoire holds about 830,000 distinct CDR3 sequences, with around a third as singletons. The chain recombines TRBV2 with TRBJ2-1, with 9 bases fitting TRBD2. The input for sequencing was cultured CD8+ T cells from PBMCs, taken from culture after CMV antigen stimulation. This TCR was sampled from a human donor in good health (CMV status not recorded). Some clones in this sample may be carry-over from other donors' samples. The CDR3 nucleotides are TGTGCCAGCAGTGGATTTGGGCGGGGGGGATCCTACAATGAGCAGTTCTTC. Encoded protein: CASSGFGRGGSYNEQFF. Combining the CDR3 with reference TRBV2 and TRBJ2-1 gives the whole variable domain EPEVTQTPSHQVTQMGQEVILRCVPISNHLYFYWYRQILGQKVEFLVSFYNNEISEKSEIFDDQFSVERPDGSNFTLKIRSTKLEDSAMYFCASSGFGRGGSYNEQFFGPGTRLTVL.